This TCR beta chain emerged from a study of shared clonotypes between healthy human individuals. Across the study: Per-donor plates numbered three CD4 naive, three CD4 memory, two CD8 naive and one CD8 memory. Whole-study results and caveats: Non-shared clonotypes showed lower generation probabilities than clonotypes common to all four donors.

Comment on this clone: Its antigen is unidentified.

The CDR3 covers 14 residues. Germline assignment: CDR1 LNHDA and CDR2 SQIVND (reference sequence). V was pared by 4 bases and J by 5 bases, with 12 bases between. The DNA input per sorted-subset replicate PCR was 150 to 200 ng, corresponding to some 30,000 T cell genomes. This table comes from immunoSEQ multiplex PCR, and its TCRdb copy is limited to in-frame clones, with some not included. This sample has about 1.5 million clones; approximately 98% occur once, and the top ten carry roughly 0.45%. The sequence came from a man younger than 40 in good health. The chain carries TRBV19 and TRBJ1-5; D may be TRBD1 (5 bases). The sequenced sample was naive CD4+ T cells sorted from blood. The subset: CD45RA+ positively selected. The CDR3 DNA is TGTGCCAGTAGTACAGGGATTGGGGATCAGCCCCAGCATTTT. It translates to CASSTGIGDQPQHF.